Below, 12 T cell receptor beta chains from the same sample are listed, as sequenced in a study of CD8+ T cells in alopecia areata. The treatment is: oral pan-JAK inhibitor, 5-10 mg twice daily. cDNA prepared by RNA extraction and subsequent reverse transcription served as the template for sequencing. The data were produced by immunoSEQ multiplex PCR, yet TCRdb's version contains in-frame clones alone and is incomplete. The sample includes 150,000 to 250,000 clones, about 60% of them seen just once. The sample consisted of CD4+ T cells sorted from blood, taken at week 4, from a patient treated with tofacitinib. The receptors stem from a human donor with alopecia areata.

This sequence joins TRBV6-5 and TRBJ2-2; a weak D match, TRBD1 (5 bases). The CDR3 spans 13 residues. Trimming took off 8 bases at V and 6 bases at J, with 13 bases between the two ends. CDR1 is MNHEY, CDR2 SVGAGI, per germline. The chain's CDR3 is CASGRAFPGELFF. CDR3 in DNA: TGTGCCAGCGGCAGGGCGTTTCCCGGGGAGCTGTTTTTT.

The CDR3, as DNA: TGTGCCAGCAGCCTACCGCCAGGGTATGAGACCCAGTACTTC. Its protein is CASSLPPGYETQYF. V is TRBV7-9 and J is TRBJ2-5; tentatively, D is TRBD1 (5 bases). V dropped 5 bases and J dropped 5 bases, with 15 bases sitting between them. The CDR3 runs to 14 residues. Germline CDR1 and CDR2: SEHNR and FQNEAQ (reference sequence).

V gene TRBV6-5 combines with J gene TRBJ2-2, with 7 bases fitting TRBD1. There are 14 residues in the CDR3. The germline V gene has CDR1 MNHEY and CDR2 SVGAGI. The trim removed 7 bases at V and 2 bases at J, leaving 4 bases unmatched. This CDR3 is CASIGTANTGELFF. For the CDR3, the DNA is TGTGCCAGCATTGGGACAGCCAACACCGGGGAGCTGTTTTTT.

This clone appeared a single time. This chain connects TRBV18 to TRBJ1-1; D call uncertain. Deletions cut 4 bases from V and 1 base from J, with 7 bases between. Germline-derived CDR1 and CDR2 are KGHSH and LQKENI. CDR3 length: 13 residues. CDR3 in DNA: TGTGCCAGCTCACGGCAGGCGAACACTGAAGCTTTCTTT. Its protein is CASSRQANTEAFF.

This chain links TRBV4-2 with TRBJ1-2; 7 nucleotides match TRBD1. Germline CDR1 LGHNA, CDR2 YNFKEQ. The CDR3 has 15 amino acids. With V trimmed by 2 bases and J by 4 bases, 7 bases remained unmatched. The chain's CDR3 is CASSQPSTGIYGYTF. DNA of the CDR3: TGTGCCAGCAGCCAACCTTCGACAGGGATCTATGGCTACACCTTC.

The CDR3 protein is CASSSETRNIQYF. CDR3 coding DNA: TGTGCCAGCAGTTCAGAGACAAGAAACATTCAGTACTTC. The chain is built from TRBV27 and TRBJ2-4; D is uncertain. The germline V gene has CDR1 MNHEY and CDR2 SMNVEV (reference sequence). CDR3 length equals 13 residues. With 4 bases removed from V and 6 bases from J, the gap between germline ends came to 10 bases.

This clone was picked up a small number of times. The chain uses TRBV4-1 and TRBJ2-7; a possible D gene is TRBD2 (5 bases). Germline assignment: CDR1 MGHRA and CDR2 YSYEKL. V was trimmed by 10 bases and J by 4 bases, leaving 17 bases between them. The CDR3 sequence is 13 residues long. CDR3 region: CATEPRTGYEQYF. CDR3 coding DNA: TGCGCCACCGAGCCGCGGACGGGGTACGAGCAGTACTTC.

V and J are TRBV11-2 and TRBJ2-1; no clear D gene. The CDR3 length is 14 residues. V lost 5 bases to trimming and J lost 2 bases, with 10 bases between them. CDR1 and CDR2 from the germline V gene are SGHAT and FQNNGV. In DNA, the CDR3 is TGTGCCAGCAGCCTTGGATCGACCTACAATGAGCAGTTCTTC. Its translation is CASSLGSTYNEQFF.

The chain combines TRBV11-3 with TRBJ1-6, with D uncertain. V gave up 4 bases and J gave up 10 bases, with 11 bases separating them. Germline CDR1 and CDR2: SGHNT and YENEEA. The CDR3 has 13 residues. CDR3 loop: CASSSGRYSPLHF. CDR3 bases: TGTGCCAGCAGCTCTGGGCGGTACTCACCCCTCCACTTT.

The chain employs TRBV7-9 and TRBJ2-6; 7 bases align to TRBD1. The junction had 5 bases not matched to a gene; V was cut back by 1 base and J by 2 bases. The germline V gene encodes CDR1 SEHNR and CDR2 FQNEAQ (reference sequence). The CDR3 contains 17 residues. This CDR3 reads CASSLGTGQAGANVLTF. The CDR3 bases are TGTGCCAGCAGCTTAGGTACCGGACAGGCTGGGGCCAACGTCCTGACTTTC.

The chain uses TRBV20-1 and TRBJ2-1; D is possibly TRBD2 (5 bases). The CDR3 extends over 11 amino acids. Germline assignment: CDR1 DFQATT and CDR2 SNEGSKA (reference sequence). V lost 6 bases and J 4 bases, leaving 7 bases between the germline ends. The CDR3 DNA reads as TGCAGTGCAGGCGGGTACAATGAGCAGTTCTTC. Translated: CSAGGYNEQFF.

This clone was found a few times. The same CDR3 also results from other DNA sequences found in this sample. V gene TRBV30 combines with J gene TRBJ2-5, with no clear D. The CDR3 consists of 11 residues. Germline V gene data show CDR1 as GTSNPN and CDR2 as SVGIG (reference sequence). Trimming took 0 bases from V and 4 from J, leaving 3 bases between them. CDR3 DNA sequence: TGTGCCTGGAGTGTGGGAGAGACCCAGTACTTC. As protein: CAWSVGETQYF. Variable domain in full (rest from reference TRBV30 and TRBJ2-5): SQTIHQWPATLVQPVGSPLSLECTVEGTSNPNLYWYRQAAGRGLQLLFYSVGIGQISSEVPQNLSASRPQDRQFILSSKKLLLSDSGFYLCAWSVGETQYFGPGTRLLVL.